One and the same sample provided the 31 T cell receptor beta chains below, sequenced in a study of T-cell reconstitution after alpha-beta-depleted transplantation in children. A library of TCRbeta sequences, prepared with unique molecular identifiers, was generated. TCRdb redid the calling of the PCR reads with MiXCR, one entry per CDR3 protein. The sample records approximately 300,000 distinct CDR3 sequences, roughly 9.1% being singletons. The sample consisted of PBMCs, taken before TCRalphabeta/CD19-depleted stem cell transplant. The receptor source for this set is a boy under two years old with acute myeloid leukemia, due to receive a stem cell transplant.

V gene TRBV12-3 or TRBV12-4 combines with J gene TRBJ2-3; 10 bases line up with TRBD1. The CDR3 extends over 13 amino acids. Trimming took 3 bases from V and 15 from J; bases not matched to a gene: 9. The CDR3 sequence is CASSFIVGQGVYF. CDR3 sequence (DNA): TGTGCCAGCAGTTTTATTGTAGGACAGGGGGTATATTTT.

This clonotype was seen many times. V usage is TRBV4-2 and J usage is TRBJ2-5; D might be TRBD1 (5 bases). The germline V and J ends were trimmed by 0 bases and 1 base, with 12 bases remaining between them. Germline V gene lookup returns CDR1 LGHNA and CDR2 YNFKEQ. The CDR3 has 16 amino acids. DNA for the CDR3: TGTGCCAGCAGCCAAGATCAAGGGGAAGGCCAAGAGACCCAGTACTTC. It codes for CASSQDQGEGQETQYF.

This clonotype has a count of ten or more. This chain uses TRBV5-7 with TRBJ1-1, with D uncertain. TRBV5-7 is labeled an ORF, and its function is uncertain. The CDR3 contains 12 residues. V lost 0 bases and J 5 bases, leaving 5 bases between the germline ends. The chain's CDR3 is CASSLAMTEAFF. The CDR3 DNA reads as TGTGCCAGCAGCTTGGCCATGACTGAAGCTTTCTTT.

This clonotype was found many times. The V gene is TRBV4-3, the J gene TRBJ2-7; D is uncertain. The V end lost 0 bases, the J end lost 1 base, and 13 bases lay between the germline ends. Germline CDR1 reads LGHNA; CDR2 reads YSLEER. This CDR3 region has 16 residues. CDR3 bases: TGCGCCAGCAGCCAAGAAGTAAGGGCTTCTTCCTACGAGCAGTACTTC. Its translation: CASSQEVRASSYEQYF.

This clonotype was observed a handful of times. The chain couples TRBV11-2 to TRBJ2-1, with 11 bases identical to TRBD2. CDR3 length: 14 amino acids. The V segment lost 5 bases and the J segment 7 bases; nucleotides outside the gene matches: 4. Germline V gives CDR1 SGHAT, CDR2 FQNNGV. CDR3: CASSPRLAGNEQFF. CDR3 DNA sequence: TGTGCCAGCAGCCCACGACTAGCGGGAAATGAGCAGTTCTTC.

This chain joins TRBV12-3 or TRBV12-4 and TRBJ1-3; maybe TRBD1 (5 bases). CDR3 length: 14 residues. Trimming removed 2 bases from V and 3 bases from J, with 8 bases in between. The CDR3 bases are TGTGCCAGCAGTTTACGGGGGTATGGAAACACCATATATTTT. It is translated as CASSLRGYGNTIYF.

This clonotype occurred many times. J is TRBJ1-5 and V is TRBV5-5, with D uncertain. Germline V lookup: CDR1 SGHKS, CDR2 YYEKEE (reference sequence). The CDR3 is made up of 14 amino acids. The V and J ends lost 1 base and 0 bases respectively, with 5 bases between them. CDR3 sequence (DNA): TGTGCCAGCAGCTTGCGGAGTAGCAATCAGCCCCAGCATTTT. Amino acid sequence: CASSLRSSNQPQHF.

This clonotype has only a few counts. The chain recombines TRBV20-1 with TRBJ2-7; 9 bases line up with TRBD2. Germline CDR1 DFQATT, CDR2 SNEGSKA (reference sequence). V lost 3 bases and J lost 3; bases outside the gene matches: 12. This CDR3 spans 16 amino acids. Here the CDR3 reads CSARPNPGLAVYEQYF. The CDR3 DNA is TGCAGTGCTAGGCCGAACCCGGGACTAGCCGTCTACGAGCAGTACTTC.

This clonotype was picked up a small number of times. V and J are TRBV4-3 and TRBJ2-7, with a tentative D call TRBD2 (5 bases). Trimming removed 0 bases at V and 2 bases at J, with 17 bases between. CDR1 and CDR2 (germline): LGHNA, YSLEER. The CDR3 loop spans 17 amino acids. The CDR3 region is CASSQERSGIPTYEQYF. In nucleotides, the CDR3 is TGCGCCAGCAGCCAAGAGAGGAGCGGCATCCCCACCTACGAGCAGTACTTC.

This clonotype has a count of ten or more. This chain uses TRBV7-3 with TRBJ2-1; 9 bases agree with TRBD2. The CDR3 spans 15 residues. The germline CDR1 and CDR2 sequences are SGHTA and FQGTGA. V shed 5 bases, J shed 10 bases, and the junction held 12 bases outside the gene matches. The CDR3 region is CASSLRTSELGEQFF. The CDR3 DNA follows: TGTGCCAGCAGCCTGCGGACTAGCGAGTTAGGGGAGCAGTTCTTC.

This clonotype was observed many times. This chain uses TRBV10-3 with TRBJ2-7, with D possibly being TRBD1 or TRBD2 (5 bases each). Trimming pared 8 bases from V and 2 bases from J, leaving 10 bases between. This CDR3 has 12 amino acids. The germline V gene encodes CDR1 ENHRY and CDR2 SYGVKD. In nucleotides, the CDR3 is TGTGCCATCGGCAGAGGGGCCTACGAGCAGTACTTC. It yields the protein CAIGRGAYEQYF.

This clonotype has at least ten counts. The V call is TRBV12-3 or TRBV12-4, the J call TRBJ2-2; D is uncertain. V shed 3 bases and J shed 6 bases, with 5 bases lying between them. The CDR3 has 12 residues. The CDR3 loop is CASSLMAGELFF. As DNA, the CDR3 is TGTGCCAGCAGTTTGATGGCCGGGGAGCTGTTTTTT.

The rearrangement links TRBV5-1 to TRBJ2-1; 7 bases fit TRBD2. Trimming cost V 2 bases and J 6 bases; bases outside gene matches: 5. The germline V gene has CDR1 SGHRS and CDR2 YFSETQ. This CDR3 is built from 14 residues. CDR3 DNA sequence: TGCGCCAGCAGCTTAGGGACTATCATCAATGAGCAGTTCTTC. It yields the protein CASSLGTIINEQFF. Looking up the rest from reference TRBV5-1 and TRBJ2-1 gives the full variable domain: KAGVTQTPRYLIKTRGQQVTLSCSPISGHRSVSWYQQTPGQGLQFLFEYFSETQRNKGNFPGRFSGRQFSNSRSEMNVSTLELGDSALYLCASSLGTIINEQFFGPGTRLTVL.

This clonotype has a count of ten or more. The genes are TRBV9 and TRBJ1-5; D perhaps matches TRBD1 (5 bases). The CDR3 has 14 amino acids. V gave up 4 bases and J gave up 3 bases, with 11 bases separating them. Looked up from germline, CDR1 is SGDLS and CDR2 is YYNGEE. CDR3 in amino acids: CASSLGPYNQPQHF. The CDR3 bases are TGTGCCAGCAGCTTGGGACCCTACAATCAGCCCCAGCATTTT.

This clonotype was seen a few times. The chain employs TRBV19 and TRBJ2-1, with 8 bases lining up with TRBD2. The CDR3 runs to 18 residues. Trimming cost V 0 bases and J 4 bases; bases outside gene matches: 11. CDR1 and CDR2 from the germline V gene are LNHDA and SQIVND (reference sequence). CDR3 sequence reads: CASSIESAGASKYNEQFF. For the CDR3, the DNA is TGTGCCAGTAGTATAGAGTCAGCGGGGGCTTCCAAGTACAATGAGCAGTTCTTC.

This clonotype was seen a few times. The chain employs TRBV14 and TRBJ2-1, with 7 bases aligning to TRBD2. V shed 2 bases and J 1 base; nucleotides not matched to a gene: 5. This CDR3 has 16 residues. Germline assignment: CDR1 SGHDN and CDR2 FVKESK. The CDR3 DNA follows: TGTGCCAGCAGCCAAATATGGGGGGGTTCCTACAATGAGCAGTTCTTC. It codes for CASSQIWGGSYNEQFF.

This clonotype came up a few times. V is TRBV6-1 and J is TRBJ2-7; possibly TRBD2 for D (7 bases). V lost 8 bases, J lost 2 bases, and 16 bases lay in between. The germline V gene encodes CDR1 MNHNS and CDR2 SASEGT. The CDR3 contains 14 residues. The CDR3 DNA reads TGTGCCAGCGGGGGGGGCAAAGTTCCCTACGAGCAGTACTTC. This gives the protein CASGGGKVPYEQYF.

This sequence joins TRBV4-2 and TRBJ2-7; D may be TRBD2 (6 bases). This CDR3 is 16 amino acids long. Germline CDR1 reads LGHNA; CDR2 reads YNFKEQ. The ends were cut back, 3 bases at V and 0 bases at J, with 15 bases in the middle. DNA of the CDR3: TGTGCCAGCAGCCATGAAGGAGGGTCCAGCTCCTACGAGCAGTACTTC. Residues: CASSHEGGSSSYEQYF.

This clonotype was counted a few times. V usage is TRBV7-3 and J usage is TRBJ2-4; 10 bases line up with TRBD1. V shed 4 bases, J shed 8 bases, and the junction held 5 bases outside the gene matches. The CDR3 consists of 14 residues. The germline V gene has CDR1 SGHTA and CDR2 FQGTGA. CDR3 DNA: TGTGCCAGCAGCTCTACTGGACAGGGGGACATTCAGTACTTC. It codes for CASSSTGQGDIQYF.

This clonotype appeared many times. The rearrangement links TRBV4-2 to TRBJ1-1; no clear D gene. The ends were cut back, 0 bases at V and 5 bases at J, with 13 bases in the middle. Looked up from germline, CDR1 is LGHNA and CDR2 is YNFKEQ. The CDR3 is made up of 15 amino acids. DNA of the CDR3: TGTGCCAGCAGCCAAGAACGTCGGGGAAATACTGAAGCTTTCTTT. Translated: CASSQERRGNTEAFF.

This clonotype has a count of ten or more. The chain uses TRBV27 and TRBJ2-1; possible D gene TRBD1, 5 bases. Germline CDR1 is MNHEY and CDR2 is SMNVEV (reference sequence). The CDR3 sequence is 13 residues long. The ends were cut back, 5 bases at V and 3 bases at J, with 8 bases in the middle. Here the CDR3 reads CASSVTDYNEQFF. The CDR3 nucleotides read TGTGCCAGCAGTGTGACAGACTACAATGAGCAGTTCTTC.

The table lists this clonotype with a few counts. This chain links TRBV29-1 with TRBJ2-3, with a tentative D call TRBD1 (6 bases). Trimming took 4 bases from V and 3 from J, leaving 8 bases between them. Germline V gene data show CDR1 as SQVTM and CDR2 as ANQGSEA. The length of the CDR3 is 12 residues. The CDR3 DNA follows: TGCAGCGTTGGGACAGTTACAGATACGCAGTATTTT. This gives the protein CSVGTVTDTQYF.

Ten or more counts support this clonotype. The CDR3 is CASSQDLRLADSYEQYF. For the CDR3, the DNA is TGCGCCAGCAGCCAAGATCTACGACTAGCCGACTCCTACGAGCAGTACTTC. The chain employs TRBV4-3 and TRBJ2-7; 7 bases are a match to TRBD2. This CDR3 spans 17 amino acids. Germline CDR1 is LGHNA and CDR2 is YSLEER. V lost 0 bases, J lost 0 bases, and 8 bases stayed unmatched.

The sample holds many counts of this clonotype. The CDR3 DNA reads as TGTGCCACCAGCGGTCAGGAGGGTCAGCCCCAGCATTTT. This translates into CATSGQEGQPQHF. The J gene is TRBJ1-5, the V gene TRBV15; D gene unclear. The CDR3 length is 13 residues. Germline CDR1 LNHNV, CDR2 YYDKDF (reference sequence). V was cut by 5 bases and J by 6 bases, with 11 bases left in between.

This clonotype has only a few counts. The V and J genes are TRBV28 and TRBJ1-1; D possibly corresponds to TRBD1 (5 bases). V lost 2 bases, J lost 1 base, and 11 bases lay in between. The germline V gene encodes CDR1 MDHEN and CDR2 SYDVKM. The CDR3 loop spans 15 amino acids. CDR3 coding DNA: TGTGCCAGCAGTTTAATAGAGGGGAGGAACACTGAAGCTTTCTTT. This gives the protein CASSLIEGRNTEAFF.

This clonotype was seen ten or more times. V gene TRBV24-1 combines with J gene TRBJ1-3; tentative D call: TRBD1 (5 bases). CDR3 length equals 17 residues. Germline CDR1 is KGHDR and CDR2 is SFDVKD. V was pared by 1 base and J by 0 bases, with 12 bases between. The CDR3 loop reads CATSDFWGLTSGNTIYF. In DNA form, the CDR3 reads TGTGCCACCAGTGATTTCTGGGGACTCACCTCTGGAAACACCATATATTTT.

This clonotype has at least ten counts. The J gene is TRBJ2-1, the V gene TRBV6-2 or TRBV6-3; either TRBD1 or TRBD2 may supply D (5 bases each). Germline values: CDR1 MNHEY, CDR2 SVGEGT. This CDR3 spans 13 amino acids. Trimming left V 0 bases short and J 8 bases short, with 8 bases between. The chain's CDR3 is CASSYSRGYEQFF. DNA of the CDR3: TGTGCCAGCAGTTACTCTCGGGGCTATGAGCAGTTCTTC.

V usage is TRBV5-1 and J usage is TRBJ1-5; TRBD1 matches at 7 bases. V shed 0 bases and J 14 bases; nucleotides not matched to a gene: 5. Germline values: CDR1 SGHRS, CDR2 YFSETQ. This CDR3 has 12 amino acids. CDR3 sequence (DNA): TGCGCCAGCAGCTTGGGCGACGGGACAGAGCATTTT. Translated: CASSLGDGTEHF.

Ten or more counts support this clonotype. The V gene is TRBV27, the J gene TRBJ2-7, with 7 bases lining up with TRBD2. Germline values: CDR1 MNHEY, CDR2 SMNVEV (reference sequence). There are 16 residues in the CDR3. V trimming: 5 bases; J trimming: 7 bases; junction bases outside the gene matches: 17. CDR3 sequence reads: CASSQGEGRGLREQYF. For the CDR3, the DNA is TGTGCCAGCAGTCAAGGGGAGGGGCGCGGTCTTAGGGAGCAGTACTTC.

This clonotype showed up many times. V gene TRBV20-1 combines with J gene TRBJ2-2, with 9 bases identical to TRBD2. This CDR3 comprises 16 residues. The germline V gene encodes CDR1 DFQATT and CDR2 SNEGSKA (reference sequence). The J segment lost 5 bases and the V segment lost 3 bases, leaving 10 bases of the junction unmatched. The CDR3 loop reads CSASLGAGGYTGELFF. The CDR3 DNA sequence: TGCAGTGCTAGTCTTGGAGCGGGAGGATATACCGGGGAGCTGTTTTTT.

This clonotype was counted at least ten times. The rearrangement joins TRBV7-9 to TRBJ2-5; no clear D. The CDR3 sequence is 12 residues long. The germline CDR1 and CDR2 sequences are SEHNR and FQNEAQ (reference sequence). V lost 8 bases and J lost 0, with 7 bases in between. The CDR3 spells CASRANQETQYF. For the CDR3, the DNA is TGTGCCAGCCGGGCAAACCAAGAGACCCAGTACTTC.